In this sample, the clone carrying this T cell receptor beta chain turned up a few times. TCRdb independently ran MiXCR on the RT-PCR reads; one entry per CDR3 protein. The sample comprises about 610,000 distinct CDR3 sequences, around 15% of which are singletons, and 11% rests with the top ten. V shed 0 bases, J shed 8 bases, and the junction held 8 bases outside the gene matches. CDR1 and CDR2 from the germline V gene are MNHEY and SVGEGT. The CDR3 has 17 amino acids. The entry originates in a study of response to subunit inactivated influenza vaccine. The V and J genes are TRBV6-2 or TRBV6-3 and TRBJ2-1, with 12 bases aligning to TRBD1. The sample in question was PBMCs from blood, obtained 12 days after vaccination. The clonotype comes from a man in his fifties or sixties who received an inactivated influenza vaccine. CDR3 loop: CASSYSTGTGGADEQFF. The CDR3 nucleotides read TGTGCCAGCAGTTACTCGACTGGGACAGGGGGCGCAGATGAGCAGTTCTTC.